This T cell receptor beta chain originates from a study of OX40 agonist ivuxolimab in advanced cancers. At the level of the study: Prior anti-PD-1, anti-PD-L1 or anti-CTLA-4 therapy was allowed; over 30% had some.

V was clipped by 11 bases and J by 2 bases, with 14 bases between them. The CDR3 has 13 residues. Germline V lookup: CDR1 WSHSY, CDR2 SAAADI. Using immunoSEQ multiplex PCR, the repertoire was profiled, and TCRdb retains in-frame clones only, with some absent. Of tens of thousands of clones listed, about 89% are singletons. The sequence came from an adult with an advanced solid tumor such as melanoma, head and neck, liver or kidney cancer. The material was CD4+ or CD8+ T cells sorted from blood, obtained in a trial of the OX40 agonist ivuxolimab. The J gene is TRBJ2-3, the V gene TRBV10-2, with no clear D. Here the CDR3 DNA reads TGCGCCCTATGGGCCACTAACACAGATACGCAGTATTTT. Translating gives CALWATNTDTQYF.